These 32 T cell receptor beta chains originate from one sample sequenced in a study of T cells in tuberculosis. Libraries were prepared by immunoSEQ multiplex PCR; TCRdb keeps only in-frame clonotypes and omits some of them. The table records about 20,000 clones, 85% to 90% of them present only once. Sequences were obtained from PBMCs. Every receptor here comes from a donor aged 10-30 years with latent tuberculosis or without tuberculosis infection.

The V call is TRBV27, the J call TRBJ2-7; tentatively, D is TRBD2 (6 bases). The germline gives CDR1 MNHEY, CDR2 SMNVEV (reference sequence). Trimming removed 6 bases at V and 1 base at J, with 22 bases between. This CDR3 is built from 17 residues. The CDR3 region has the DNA TGTGCCAGCAGCTTCCTGGCGGAGGGAATGTTTTCCTACGAGCAGTACTTC. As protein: CASSFLAEGMFSYEQYF.

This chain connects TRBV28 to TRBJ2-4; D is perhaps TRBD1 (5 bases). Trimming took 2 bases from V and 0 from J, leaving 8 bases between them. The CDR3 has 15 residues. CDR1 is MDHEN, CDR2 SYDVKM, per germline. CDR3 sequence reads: CASSLRQPAKNIQYF. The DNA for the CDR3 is TGTGCCAGCAGTTTACGACAGCCAGCCAAAAACATTCAGTACTTC.

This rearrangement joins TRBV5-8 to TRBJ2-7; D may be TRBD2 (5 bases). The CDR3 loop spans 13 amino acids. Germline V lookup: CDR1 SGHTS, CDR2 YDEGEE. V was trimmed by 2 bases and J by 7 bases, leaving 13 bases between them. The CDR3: CASSFERATEQYF. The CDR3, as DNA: TGTGCCAGCAGCTTCGAGAGGGCGACAGAGCAGTACTTC.

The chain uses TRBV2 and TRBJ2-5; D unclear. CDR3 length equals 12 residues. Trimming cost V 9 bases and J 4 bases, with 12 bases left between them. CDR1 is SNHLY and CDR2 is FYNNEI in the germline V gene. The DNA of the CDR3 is TGTGCCAGTCTAGATTTGGGAGAGACCCAGTACTTC. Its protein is CASLDLGETQYF.

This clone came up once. CDR3 nucleotides: TGCGCCAGCAGCCAAGATAGGGACAGCTCTGGGGCCAACGTCCTGACTTTC. Translated: CASSQDRDSSGANVLTF. The chain recombines TRBV4-3 with TRBJ2-6, with TRBD1 matching 7 bases. Looked up from germline, CDR1 is LGHNA and CDR2 is YSLEER. The trim removed 0 bases at V and 0 bases at J, leaving 2 bases unmatched. The CDR3 consists of 17 residues.

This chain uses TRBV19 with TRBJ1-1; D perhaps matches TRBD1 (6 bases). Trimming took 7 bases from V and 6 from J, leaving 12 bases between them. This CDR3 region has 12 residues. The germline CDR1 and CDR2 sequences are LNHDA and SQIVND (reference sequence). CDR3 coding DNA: TGTGCCAGTAATACAGGGATAGCTGAAGCTTTCTTT. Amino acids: CASNTGIAEAFF.

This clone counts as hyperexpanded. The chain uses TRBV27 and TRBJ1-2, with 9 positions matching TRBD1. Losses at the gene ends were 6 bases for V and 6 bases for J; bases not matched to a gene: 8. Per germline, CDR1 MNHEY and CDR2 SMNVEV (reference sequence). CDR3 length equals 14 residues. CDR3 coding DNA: TGTGCCAGCAGGGGGACAGGGTGGTTTGATGGCTACACCTTC. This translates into CASRGTGWFDGYTF.

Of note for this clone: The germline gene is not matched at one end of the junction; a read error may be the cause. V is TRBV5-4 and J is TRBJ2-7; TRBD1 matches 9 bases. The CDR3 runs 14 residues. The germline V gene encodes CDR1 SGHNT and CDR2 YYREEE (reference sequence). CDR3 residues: CASSFRDRAYEQYF. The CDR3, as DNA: TGTGCCAGTAGCTTCCGGGACAGGGCCTACGAGCAGTACTTC.

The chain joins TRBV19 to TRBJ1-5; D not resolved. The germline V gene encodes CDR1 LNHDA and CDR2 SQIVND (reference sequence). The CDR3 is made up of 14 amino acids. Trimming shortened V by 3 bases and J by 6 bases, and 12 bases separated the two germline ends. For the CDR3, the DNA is TGTGCCAGTAGTATTAGGCAGGCGGGTCAGCCCCAGCATTTT. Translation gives CASSIRQAGQPQHF.

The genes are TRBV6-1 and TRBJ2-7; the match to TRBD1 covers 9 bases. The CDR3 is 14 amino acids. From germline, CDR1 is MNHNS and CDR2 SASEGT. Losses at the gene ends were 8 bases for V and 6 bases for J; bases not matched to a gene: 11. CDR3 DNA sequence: TGTGCCAGCGGACCACAGGGGGCATCTGGCGAGCAGTACTTC. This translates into CASGPQGASGEQYF.

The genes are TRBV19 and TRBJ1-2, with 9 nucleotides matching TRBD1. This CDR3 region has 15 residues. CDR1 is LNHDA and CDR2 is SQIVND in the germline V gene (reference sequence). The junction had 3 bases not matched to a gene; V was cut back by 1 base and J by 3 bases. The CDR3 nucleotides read TGTGCCAGTAGTATAGGTTGGACAGGGGACTATGGCTACACCTTC. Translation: CASSIGWTGDYGYTF.

Here the CDR3 DNA reads TGTGCCAGCAGCTTATTTTTAGCGGAGCACCAAGAGACCCAGTACTTC. Its translation is CASSLFLAEHQETQYF. The V gene is TRBV7-8, the J gene TRBJ2-5; D might be TRBD2 (6 bases). Per germline, CDR1 SGHVS and CDR2 FQNEAQ. The CDR3 covers 16 residues. V was cut by 2 bases and J by 0 bases, with 13 bases left in between.

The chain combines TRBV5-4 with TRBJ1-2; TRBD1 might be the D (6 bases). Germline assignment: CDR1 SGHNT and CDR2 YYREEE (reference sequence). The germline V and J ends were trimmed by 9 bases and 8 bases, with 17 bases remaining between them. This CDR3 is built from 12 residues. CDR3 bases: TGTGCCACCCTGCGGGGGCCAGAGGGCTACACCTTC. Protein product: CATLRGPEGYTF.

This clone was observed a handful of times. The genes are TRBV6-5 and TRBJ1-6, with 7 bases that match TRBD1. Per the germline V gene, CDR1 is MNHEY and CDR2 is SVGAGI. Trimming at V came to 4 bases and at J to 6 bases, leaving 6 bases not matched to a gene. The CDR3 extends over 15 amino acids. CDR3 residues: CASSFEQGINSPLHF. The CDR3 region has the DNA TGTGCCAGCAGTTTCGAACAGGGGATTAATTCACCCCTCCACTTT.

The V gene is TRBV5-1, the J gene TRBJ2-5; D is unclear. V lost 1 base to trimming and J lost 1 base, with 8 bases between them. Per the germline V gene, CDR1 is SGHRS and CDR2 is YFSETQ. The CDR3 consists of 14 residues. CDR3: CASSLSSPQETQYF. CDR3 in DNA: TGCGCCAGCAGCTTGTCTAGTCCCCAAGAGACCCAGTACTTC.

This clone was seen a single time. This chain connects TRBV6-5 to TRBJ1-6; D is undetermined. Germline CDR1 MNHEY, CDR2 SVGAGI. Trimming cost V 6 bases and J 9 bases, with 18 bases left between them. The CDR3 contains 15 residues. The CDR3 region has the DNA TGTGCCAGCAGCTCATTTCGGGAGGACGTTTCACCCCTCCACTTT. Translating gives CASSSFREDVSPLHF.

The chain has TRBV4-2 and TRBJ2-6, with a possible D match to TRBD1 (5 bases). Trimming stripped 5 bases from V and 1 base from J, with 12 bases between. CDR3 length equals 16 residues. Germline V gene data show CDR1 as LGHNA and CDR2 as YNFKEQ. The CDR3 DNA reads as TGTGCCAGCAGCAACAGGCCCCATTCTGGGGCCAACGTCCTGACTTTC. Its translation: CASSNRPHSGANVLTF.

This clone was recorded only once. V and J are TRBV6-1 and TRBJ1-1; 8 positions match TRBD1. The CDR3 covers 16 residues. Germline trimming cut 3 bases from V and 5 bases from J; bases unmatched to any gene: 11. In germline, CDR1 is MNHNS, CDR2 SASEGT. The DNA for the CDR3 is TGTGCCAGCAGTGAGCCGACAGGGGACTTGGGGACTGAAGCTTTCTTT. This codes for CASSEPTGDLGTEAFF.

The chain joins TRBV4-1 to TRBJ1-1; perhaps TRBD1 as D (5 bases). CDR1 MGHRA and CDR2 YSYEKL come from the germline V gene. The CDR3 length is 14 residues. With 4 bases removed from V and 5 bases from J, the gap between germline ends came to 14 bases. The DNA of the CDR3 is TGCGCCAGCAGCCTGACCTTAGGGGCGACTGAAGCTTTCTTT. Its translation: CASSLTLGATEAFF.

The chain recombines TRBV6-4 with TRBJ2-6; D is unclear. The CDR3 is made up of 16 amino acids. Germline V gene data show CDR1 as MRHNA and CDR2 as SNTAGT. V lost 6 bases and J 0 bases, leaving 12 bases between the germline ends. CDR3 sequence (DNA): TGTGCCAGCAGCGCCTCGGCGGACTCTGGGGCCAACGTCCTGACTTTC. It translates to CASSASADSGANVLTF.

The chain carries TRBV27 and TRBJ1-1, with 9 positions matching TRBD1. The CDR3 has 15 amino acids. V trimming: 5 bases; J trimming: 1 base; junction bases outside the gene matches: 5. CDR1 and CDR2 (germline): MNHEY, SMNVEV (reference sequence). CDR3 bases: TGTGCCAGCAGTGTGACAGGGGGAACGAACACTGAAGCTTTCTTT. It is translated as CASSVTGGTNTEAFF.

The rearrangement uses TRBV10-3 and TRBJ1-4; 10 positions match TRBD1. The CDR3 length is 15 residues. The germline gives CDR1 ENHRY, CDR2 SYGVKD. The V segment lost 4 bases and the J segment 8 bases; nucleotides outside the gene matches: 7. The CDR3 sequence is CAISATGTGDEKLFF. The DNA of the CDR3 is TGTGCCATCAGTGCTACCGGGACAGGGGACGAAAAACTGTTTTTT.

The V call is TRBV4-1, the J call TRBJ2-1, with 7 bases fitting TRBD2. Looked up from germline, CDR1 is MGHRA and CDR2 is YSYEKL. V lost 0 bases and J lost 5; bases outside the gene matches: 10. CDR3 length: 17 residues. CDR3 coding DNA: TGCGCCAGCAGCCAAGAGATGGCGGGGGTAACGAACAATGAGCAGTTCTTC. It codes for CASSQEMAGVTNNEQFF.

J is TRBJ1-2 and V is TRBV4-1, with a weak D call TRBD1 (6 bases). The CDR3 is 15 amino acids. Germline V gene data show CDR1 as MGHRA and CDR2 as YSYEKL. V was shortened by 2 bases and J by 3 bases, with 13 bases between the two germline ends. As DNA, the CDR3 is TGCGCCAGCAGCCAACCGTCGACAGGCGACTATGGCTACACCTTC. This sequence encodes CASSQPSTGDYGYTF.

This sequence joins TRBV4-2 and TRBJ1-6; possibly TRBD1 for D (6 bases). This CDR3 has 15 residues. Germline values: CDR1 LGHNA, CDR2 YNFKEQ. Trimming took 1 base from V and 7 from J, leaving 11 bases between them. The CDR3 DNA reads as TGTGCCAGCAGCCAAGCTACAGGGTTCAATTCACCCCTCCACTTT. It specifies CASSQATGFNSPLHF.

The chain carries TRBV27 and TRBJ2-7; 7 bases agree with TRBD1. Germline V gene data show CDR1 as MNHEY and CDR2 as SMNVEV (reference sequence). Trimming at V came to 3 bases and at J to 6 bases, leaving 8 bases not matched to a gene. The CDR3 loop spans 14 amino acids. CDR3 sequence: CASSFGQAVGEQYF. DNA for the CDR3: TGTGCCAGCAGTTTCGGACAGGCCGTGGGCGAGCAGTACTTC.

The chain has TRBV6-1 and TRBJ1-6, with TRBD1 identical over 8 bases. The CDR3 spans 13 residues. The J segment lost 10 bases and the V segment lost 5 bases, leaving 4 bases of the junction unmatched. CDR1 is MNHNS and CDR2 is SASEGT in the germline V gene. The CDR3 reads CASSKQGDSPLHF. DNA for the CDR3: TGTGCCAGCAGTAAACAGGGGGACTCACCCCTCCACTTT.

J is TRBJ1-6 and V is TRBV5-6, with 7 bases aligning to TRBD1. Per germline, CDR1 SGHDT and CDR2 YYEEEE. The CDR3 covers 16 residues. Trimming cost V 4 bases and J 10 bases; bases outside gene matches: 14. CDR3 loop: CASSRLQGMRSSPLHF. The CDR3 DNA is TGTGCCAGCAGCCGTTTACAGGGGATGAGGAGCTCACCCCTCCACTTT.

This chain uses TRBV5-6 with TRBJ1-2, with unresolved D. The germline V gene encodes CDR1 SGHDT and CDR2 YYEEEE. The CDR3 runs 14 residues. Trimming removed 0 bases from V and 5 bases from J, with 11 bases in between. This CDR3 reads CASSLAQAGYGYTF. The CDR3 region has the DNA TGTGCCAGCAGCTTGGCCCAGGCGGGTTATGGCTACACCTTC.

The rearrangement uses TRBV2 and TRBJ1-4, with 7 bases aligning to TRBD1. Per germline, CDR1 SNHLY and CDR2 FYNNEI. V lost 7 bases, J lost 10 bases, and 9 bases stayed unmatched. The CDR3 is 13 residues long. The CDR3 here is CASTGTEGGKLFF. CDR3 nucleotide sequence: TGTGCCAGCACCGGGACAGAGGGAGGAAAACTGTTTTTT.

The CDR3 here is CASSIGANYGYTF. The CDR3 region has the DNA TGTGCCAGCAGCATAGGGGCTAACTATGGCTACACCTTC. The chain carries TRBV7-3 and TRBJ1-2, with D possibly matching TRBD1 (5 bases). Trimming pared 5 bases from V and 0 bases from J, leaving 7 bases between. This CDR3 has 13 amino acids. Germline V gives CDR1 SGHTA, CDR2 FQGTGA.

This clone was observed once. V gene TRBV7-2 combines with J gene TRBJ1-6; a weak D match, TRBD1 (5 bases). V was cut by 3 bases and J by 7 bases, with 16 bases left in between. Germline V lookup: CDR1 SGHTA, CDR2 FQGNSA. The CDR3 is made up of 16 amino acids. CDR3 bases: TGTGCCAGCAGCTTCCCAGGGCTTGGTGTGAATTCACCCCTCCACTTT. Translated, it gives CASSFPGLGVNSPLHF. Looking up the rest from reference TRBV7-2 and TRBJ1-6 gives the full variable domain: GAGVSQSPSNKVTEKGKDVELRCDPISGHTALYWYRQSLGQGLEFLIYFQGNSAPDKSGLPSDRFSAERTGGSVSTLTIQRTQQEDSAVYLCASSFPGLGVNSPLHFGNGTRLTVT.